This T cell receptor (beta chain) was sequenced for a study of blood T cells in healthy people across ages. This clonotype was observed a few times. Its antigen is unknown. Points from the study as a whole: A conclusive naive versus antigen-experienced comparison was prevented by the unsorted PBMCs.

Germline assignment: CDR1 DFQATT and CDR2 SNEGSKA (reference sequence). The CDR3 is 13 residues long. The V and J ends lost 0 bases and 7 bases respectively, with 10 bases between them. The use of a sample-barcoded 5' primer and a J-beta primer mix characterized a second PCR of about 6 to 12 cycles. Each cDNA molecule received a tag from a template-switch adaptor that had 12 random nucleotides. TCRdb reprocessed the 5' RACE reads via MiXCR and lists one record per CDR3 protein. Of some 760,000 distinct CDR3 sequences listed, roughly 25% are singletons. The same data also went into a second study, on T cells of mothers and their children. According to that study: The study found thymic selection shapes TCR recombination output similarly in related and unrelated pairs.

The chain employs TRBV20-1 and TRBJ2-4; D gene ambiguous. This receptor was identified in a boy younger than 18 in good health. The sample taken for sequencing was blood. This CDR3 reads CSAREAERNIQYF. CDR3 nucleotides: TGCAGTGCTAGAGAGGCGGAACGCAACATTCAGTACTTC.